This TCR beta chain was retrieved from a study of Tregs in tolerant kidney transplant recipients. Regarding the study as a whole: The most relevant donor-specific Treg TCRbeta repertoire apparently came from expansion with activated donor B cells. Biological reproducibility was not directly addressed in this study. The small number of patients limits these findings pending further validation.

V shed 3 bases and J shed 7 bases, with 13 bases lying between them. The CDR3 extends over 13 amino acids. Per the germline V gene, CDR1 is SGDLS and CDR2 is YYNGEE. Some clones are missing from TCRdb's copy, which holds only in-frame ones; the method was immunoSEQ multiplex PCR. The data show under 100,000 clones, roughly nine tenths seen once. Concerning this clone itself: Antigen: not known.

Unstimulated Tregs (CD4+CD25+CD127-) and CD4+CD25- non-Tregs were sorted from PBMCs. Sequencing was done on a sample of CD8+ T cells from blood. This receptor was identified in a human donor in good health. The gene calls are TRBV9 and TRBJ1-1, with D possibly being TRBD1 (6 bases). The CDR3 is CASSATGMGEAFF. CDR3 nucleotide sequence: TGTGCCAGCAGCGCCACAGGGATGGGTGAAGCTTTCTTT.